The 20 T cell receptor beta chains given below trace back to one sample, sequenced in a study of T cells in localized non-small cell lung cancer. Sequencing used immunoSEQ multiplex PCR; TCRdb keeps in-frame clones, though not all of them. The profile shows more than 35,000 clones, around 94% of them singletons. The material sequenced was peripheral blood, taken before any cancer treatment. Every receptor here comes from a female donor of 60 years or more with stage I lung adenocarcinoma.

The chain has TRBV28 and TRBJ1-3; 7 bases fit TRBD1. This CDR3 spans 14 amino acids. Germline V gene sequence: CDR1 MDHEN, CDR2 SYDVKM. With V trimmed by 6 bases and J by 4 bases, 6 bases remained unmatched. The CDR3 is CASRSTGHGNTIYF. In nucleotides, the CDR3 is TGTGCCAGCAGGTCGACAGGGCACGGAAACACCATATATTTT.

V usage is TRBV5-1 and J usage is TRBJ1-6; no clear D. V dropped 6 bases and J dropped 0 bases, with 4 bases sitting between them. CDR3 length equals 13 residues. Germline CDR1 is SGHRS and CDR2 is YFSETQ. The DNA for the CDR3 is TGCGCCAGCATTTTCTCCTATAATTCACCCCTCCACTTT. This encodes CASIFSYNSPLHF.

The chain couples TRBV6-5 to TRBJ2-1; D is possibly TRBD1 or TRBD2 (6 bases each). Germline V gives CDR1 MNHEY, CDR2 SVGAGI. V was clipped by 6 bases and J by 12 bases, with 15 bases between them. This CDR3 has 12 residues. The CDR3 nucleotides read TGTGCCAGCAGGGATACAGGGCGGGGGCAGTTCTTC. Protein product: CASRDTGRGQFF.

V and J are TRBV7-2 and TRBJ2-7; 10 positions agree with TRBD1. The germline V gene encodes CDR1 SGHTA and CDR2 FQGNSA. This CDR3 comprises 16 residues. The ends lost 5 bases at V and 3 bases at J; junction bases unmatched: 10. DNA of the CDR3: TGTGCCAGCAGCATGTGGGGACAGGGGATGGACTACGAGCAGTACTTC. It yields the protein CASSMWGQGMDYEQYF.

CDR3 loop: CASSLTAGRNEQFF. The CDR3 DNA sequence: TGCGCCAGCAGCTTGACCGCGGGGCGGAATGAGCAGTTCTTC. The chain uses TRBV5-1 and TRBJ2-1; possibly TRBD2 for D (6 bases). The CDR3 loop spans 14 amino acids. Germline CDR1 reads SGHRS; CDR2 reads YFSETQ. The V end was cut by 1 base, the J end by 7 bases, with 12 bases between.

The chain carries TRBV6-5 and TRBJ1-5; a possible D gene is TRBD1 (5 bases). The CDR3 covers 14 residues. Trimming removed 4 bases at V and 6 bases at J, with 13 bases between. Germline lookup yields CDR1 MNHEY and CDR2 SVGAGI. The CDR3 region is CASSSTGASQPQHF. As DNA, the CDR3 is TGTGCCAGCAGTTCCACAGGTGCGAGTCAGCCCCAGCATTTT.

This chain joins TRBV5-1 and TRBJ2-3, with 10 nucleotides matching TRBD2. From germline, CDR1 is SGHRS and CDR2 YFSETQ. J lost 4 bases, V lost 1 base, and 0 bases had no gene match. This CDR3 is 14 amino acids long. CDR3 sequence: CASSLSGGADTQYF. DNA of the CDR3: TGCGCCAGCAGCTTGAGCGGGGGGGCAGATACGCAGTATTTT.

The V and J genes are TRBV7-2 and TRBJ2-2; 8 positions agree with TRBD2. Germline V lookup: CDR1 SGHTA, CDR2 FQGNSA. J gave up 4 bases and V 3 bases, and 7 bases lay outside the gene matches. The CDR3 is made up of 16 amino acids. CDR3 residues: CASSLTSARGTGELFF. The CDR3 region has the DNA TGTGCCAGCAGCTTGACTAGCGCCCGAGGCACCGGGGAGCTGTTTTTT.

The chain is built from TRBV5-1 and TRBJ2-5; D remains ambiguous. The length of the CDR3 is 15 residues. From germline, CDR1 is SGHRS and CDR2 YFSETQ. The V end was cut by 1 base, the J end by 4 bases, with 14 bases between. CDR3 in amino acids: CASSLTRARRETQYF. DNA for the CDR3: TGCGCCAGCAGCTTGACACGGGCCCGGAGAGAGACCCAGTACTTC.

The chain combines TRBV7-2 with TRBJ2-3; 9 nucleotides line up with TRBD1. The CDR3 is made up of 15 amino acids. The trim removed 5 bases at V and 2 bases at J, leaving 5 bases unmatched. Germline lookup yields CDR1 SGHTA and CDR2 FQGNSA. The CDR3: CASSPTGGYTDTQYF. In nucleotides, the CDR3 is TGTGCCAGCAGCCCGACAGGGGGATACACAGATACGCAGTATTTT.

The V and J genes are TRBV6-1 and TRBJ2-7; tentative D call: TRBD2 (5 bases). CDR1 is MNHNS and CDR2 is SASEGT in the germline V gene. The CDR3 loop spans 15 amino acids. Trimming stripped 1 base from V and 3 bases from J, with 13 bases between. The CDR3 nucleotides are TGTGCCAGCAGTGAAGGTAACTTACTAGGCTACGAGCAGTACGTC. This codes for CASSEGNLLGYEQYV.

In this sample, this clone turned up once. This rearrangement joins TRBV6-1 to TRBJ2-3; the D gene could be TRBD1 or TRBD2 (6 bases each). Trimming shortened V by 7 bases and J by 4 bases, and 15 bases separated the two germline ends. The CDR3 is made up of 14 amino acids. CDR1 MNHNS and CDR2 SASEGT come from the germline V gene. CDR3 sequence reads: CASTRGLSPDTQYF. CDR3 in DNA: TGTGCCAGCACCCGGGGGCTGTCGCCAGATACGCAGTATTTT.

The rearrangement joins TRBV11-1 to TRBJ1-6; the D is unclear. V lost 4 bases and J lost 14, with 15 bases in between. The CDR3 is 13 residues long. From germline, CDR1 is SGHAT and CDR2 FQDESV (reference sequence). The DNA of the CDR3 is TGTGCCAGCAGCTCGCAGACCTATGAGGCCCTCCACTTT. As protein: CASSSQTYEALHF.

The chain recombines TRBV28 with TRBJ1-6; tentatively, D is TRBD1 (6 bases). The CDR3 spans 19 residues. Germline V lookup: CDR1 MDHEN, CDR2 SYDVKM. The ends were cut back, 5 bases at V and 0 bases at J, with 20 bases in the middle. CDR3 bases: TGTGCCAGCAGTACTTTTCCGGGACAACAAAGCTCCTATAATTCACCCCTCCACTTT. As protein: CASSTFPGQQSSYNSPLHF.

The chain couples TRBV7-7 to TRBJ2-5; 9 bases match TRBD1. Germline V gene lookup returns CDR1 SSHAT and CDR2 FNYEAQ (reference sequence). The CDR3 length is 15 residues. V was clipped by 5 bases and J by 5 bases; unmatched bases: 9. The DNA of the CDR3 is TGTGCCAGCAGCCCCTTAGGGACAGGGCCGGAGACCCAGTACTTC. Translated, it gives CASSPLGTGPETQYF.

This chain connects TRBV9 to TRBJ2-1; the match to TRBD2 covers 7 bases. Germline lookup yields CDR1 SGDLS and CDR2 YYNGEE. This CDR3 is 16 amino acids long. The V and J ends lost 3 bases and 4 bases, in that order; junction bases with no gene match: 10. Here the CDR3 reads CASSAGLAAYYNEQFF. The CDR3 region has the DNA TGTGCCAGCAGCGCTGGGCTAGCGGCCTATTACAATGAGCAGTTCTTC.

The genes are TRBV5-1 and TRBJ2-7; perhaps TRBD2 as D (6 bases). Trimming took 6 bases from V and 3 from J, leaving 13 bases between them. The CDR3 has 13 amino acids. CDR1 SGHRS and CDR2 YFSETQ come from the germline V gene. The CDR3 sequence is CASTRESGYEQYF. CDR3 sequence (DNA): TGCGCCAGCACTCGGGAGTCCGGCTACGAGCAGTACTTC.

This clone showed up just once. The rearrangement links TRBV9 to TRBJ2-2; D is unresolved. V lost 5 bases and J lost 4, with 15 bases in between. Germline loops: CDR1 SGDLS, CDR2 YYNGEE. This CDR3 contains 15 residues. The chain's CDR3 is CASSPRRGGTGELFF. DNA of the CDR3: TGTGCCAGCAGTCCCCGTCGAGGCGGCACCGGGGAGCTGTTTTTT. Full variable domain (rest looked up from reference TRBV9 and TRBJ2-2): DSGVTQTPKHLITATGQRVTLRCSPRSGDLSVYWYQQSLDQGLQFLIQYYNGEERAKGNILERFSAQQFPDLHSELNLSSLELGDSALYFCASSPRRGGTGELFFGEGSRLTVL.

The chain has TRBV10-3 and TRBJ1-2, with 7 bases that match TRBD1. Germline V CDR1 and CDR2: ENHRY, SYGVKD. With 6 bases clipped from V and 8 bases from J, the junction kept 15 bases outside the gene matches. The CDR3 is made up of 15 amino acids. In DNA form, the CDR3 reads TGTGCCATCAGAGGAGGGGGCCAGACTCAGGAGGGCTACACCTTC. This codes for CAIRGGGQTQEGYTF.

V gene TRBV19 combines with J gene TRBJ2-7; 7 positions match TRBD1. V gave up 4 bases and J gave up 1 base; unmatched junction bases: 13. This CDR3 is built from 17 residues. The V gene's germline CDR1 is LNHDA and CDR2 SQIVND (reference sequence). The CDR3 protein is CASSTEPDRDSSYEQYV. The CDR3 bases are TGTGCCAGTAGTACCGAACCAGACCGGGACAGTTCCTACGAGCAGTACGTC.